These 21 T cell receptor beta chains were sequenced from one sample in a study of PD-1 blockade in mismatch repair-deficient tumors. Clones were sequenced by immunoSEQ multiplex PCR, and TCRdb holds only the in-frame ones, with some missing. In the table there are 90,000 to 120,000 clones, approximately 83% of which are singletons. This specimen was peripheral blood, taken roughly 36 weeks after starting pembrolizumab. The receptors shown here come from an adult with mismatch repair-deficient cancer.

The gene calls are TRBV7-3 and TRBJ1-1; D is undetermined. Germline V CDR1 and CDR2: SGHTA, FQGTGA. This CDR3 spans 14 amino acids. The V end lost 3 bases, the J end lost 9 bases, and 17 bases lay between the germline ends. CDR3 DNA: TGTGCCAGCAGCTTCCGGCGTACCGGGGAGCAAGCTTTCTTT. Translated, it gives CASSFRRTGEQAFF. Full variable domain (missing parts from reference TRBV7-3 and TRBJ1-1): GAGVSQTPSNKVTEKGKYVELRCDPISGHTALYWYRQSLGQGPEFLIYFQGTGAADDSGLPNDRFFAVRPEGSVSTLKIQRTERGDSAVYLCASSFRRTGEQAFFGQGTRLTVV.

The V gene is TRBV10-2, the J gene TRBJ2-7; 9 bases fit TRBD2. The germline V gene has CDR1 WSHSY and CDR2 SAAADI. V gave up 6 bases and J gave up 4 bases; unmatched junction bases: 1. There are 12 residues in the CDR3. This CDR3 reads CASSAGGYEQYF. CDR3 DNA: TGCGCCAGCAGCGCGGGAGGGTACGAGCAGTACTTC.

This rearrangement joins TRBV4-2 to TRBJ2-4; unclear D gene. Deletions cut 5 bases from V and 5 bases from J, with 13 bases between. The CDR3 sequence is 14 residues long. The germline CDR1 and CDR2 sequences are LGHNA and YNFKEQ. CDR3 bases: TGTGCCAGCAGCTTGAGGAGTGGGGAAAACATTCAGTACTTC. Translation gives CASSLRSGENIQYF.

The V gene is TRBV5-1, the J gene TRBJ2-7; TRBD1 or TRBD2 may be the D gene (5 bases each). Germline V gene data show CDR1 as SGHRS and CDR2 as YFSETQ. The CDR3 loop spans 14 amino acids. V lost 4 bases, J lost 5 bases, and 16 bases lay in between. CDR3 region: CASSPTPGSHEQYF. CDR3 DNA sequence: TGCGCCAGCAGCCCCACCCCAGGGAGCCACGAGCAGTACTTC.

V is TRBV30 and J is TRBJ2-7; 10 bases are a match to TRBD1. The V gene end was trimmed by 5 bases and the J gene end by 4 bases; junction bases not matched to a gene: 5. Germline assignment: CDR1 GTSNPN and CDR2 SVGIG (reference sequence). The CDR3 totals 13 residues. The CDR3 region is CAWGTGVGYEQYF. As DNA, the CDR3 is TGTGCCTGGGGGACAGGGGTAGGGTACGAGCAGTACTTC.

This clone is a singleton in its sample. The J gene is TRBJ1-5, the V gene TRBV2; TRBD1 agrees at 9 bases. In germline, CDR1 is SNHLY, CDR2 FYNNEI. The CDR3 consists of 15 residues. V trimming: 5 bases; J trimming: 3 bases; junction bases outside the gene matches: 5. The CDR3 DNA reads TGTGCCAGCAGTCAGGGACAGGGCCCCAATCAGCCCCAGCATTTT. Translating it yields CASSQGQGPNQPQHF.

This clone has at least ten counts. The chain joins TRBV19 to TRBJ1-2; 8 nucleotides line up with TRBD1. V was pared by 6 bases and J by 2 bases, with 5 bases of the junction left unmatched. Germline V gives CDR1 LNHDA, CDR2 SQIVND (reference sequence). The CDR3 runs 14 residues. The CDR3 is CASRDRVGNYGYTF. In nucleotides, the CDR3 is TGTGCCAGTAGGGACAGGGTTGGGAACTATGGCTACACCTTC.

This clone is medium-sized (0.01 to 0.1%) within its sample. This sequence joins TRBV9 and TRBJ1-2; tentative D call: TRBD1 (5 bases). Per germline, CDR1 SGDLS and CDR2 YYNGEE. Trimming cost V 4 bases and J 10 bases, with 14 bases left between them. The CDR3 consists of 12 residues. The CDR3 region is CASSYPGTDYTF. Here the CDR3 DNA reads TGTGCCAGCAGCTACCCCGGGACGGACTACACCTTC.

The rearrangement uses TRBV29-1 and TRBJ2-7, with 7 nucleotides matching TRBD1. Trimming removed 8 bases from V and 7 bases from J; junction bases left unmatched: 8. Germline assignment: CDR1 SQVTM and CDR2 ANQGSEA. This CDR3 comprises 11 residues. The CDR3: CSSRQGEEQYF. Written as DNA, the CDR3 is TGCAGCTCAAGACAGGGTGAAGAGCAGTACTTC.

The chain has TRBV11-3 and TRBJ2-7; the match to TRBD1 covers 8 bases. The CDR3 has 14 residues. V lost 1 base to trimming and J lost 6 bases; unmatched junction nucleotides: 5. CDR1 is SGHNT and CDR2 is YENEEA in the germline V gene. The CDR3, as DNA: TGTGCCAGCAGCTTAGTGGGACAGGTTCCCGAGCAGTACTTC. Translation: CASSLVGQVPEQYF.

The rearrangement joins TRBV7-2 to TRBJ2-1; perhaps D is TRBD1 or TRBD2 (6 bases each). Trimming cost V 7 bases and J 11 bases, with 12 bases left between them. Germline CDR1 and CDR2: SGHTA and FQGNSA. The CDR3 contains 11 residues. The DNA for the CDR3 is TGTGCCAGCAACCCCGGGGGCCAGCAGTTCTTC. This codes for CASNPGGQQFF.

The gene calls are TRBV6-1 and TRBJ1-2, with 7 bases that match TRBD1. Germline V CDR1 and CDR2: MNHNS, SASEGT. The CDR3 is 14 amino acids. Trimming took 6 bases from V and 2 from J; bases not matched to a gene: 6. In DNA, the CDR3 is TGTGCCAGCAGGGGACAGACCTACAACTATGGCTACACCTTC. Its translation is CASRGQTYNYGYTF.

This clone has a single count. This chain links TRBV6-6 with TRBJ2-7; tentatively, D is TRBD2 (5 bases). Germline V gene data show CDR1 as MNHNY and CDR2 as SVGAGI (reference sequence). The ends were cut back, 2 bases at V and 5 bases at J, with 13 bases in the middle. This CDR3 has 14 amino acids. This chain's CDR3 is CASSYDTLANEQYF. CDR3 bases: TGTGCCAGCAGTTACGACACCCTAGCTAACGAGCAGTACTTC.

V gene TRBV19 combines with J gene TRBJ2-5, with D unresolved. Trimming pared 8 bases from V and 4 bases from J, leaving 11 bases between. This CDR3 comprises 12 residues. The germline V gene encodes CDR1 LNHDA and CDR2 SQIVND (reference sequence). CDR3 amino acids: CASSRLGETQYF. The CDR3 region has the DNA TGTGCCAGTTCCCGCCTGGGAGAGACCCAGTACTTC.

This chain uses TRBV7-2 with TRBJ2-2; 11 bases map to TRBD2. Germline assignment: CDR1 SGHTA and CDR2 FQGNSA. The CDR3 covers 15 residues. Losses at the gene ends were 0 bases for V and 8 bases for J; bases not matched to a gene: 2. The DNA of the CDR3 is TGTGCCAGCAGCTTAGCACTAGCGGGAGCAGGGGAGCTGTTTTTT. Protein product: CASSLALAGAGELFF.

The chain couples TRBV28 to TRBJ1-2, with D possibly TRBD1 on 5 matching bases. From germline, CDR1 is MDHEN and CDR2 SYDVKM. Trimming left V 8 bases short and J 1 base short, with 11 bases between. The CDR3 contains 13 residues. The CDR3 here is CASGGGSNYGYTF. CDR3 coding DNA: TGTGCCAGCGGGGGAGGGAGTAACTATGGCTACACCTTC.

This chain uses TRBV5-6 with TRBJ1-3; D is unresolved. CDR3 length equals 16 residues. Trimming pared 4 bases from V and 0 bases from J, leaving 14 bases between. Per the germline V gene, CDR1 is SGHDT and CDR2 is YYEEEE. As DNA, the CDR3 is TGTGCCAGCAGCGGCTGGACGGAATACTCTGGAAACACCATATATTTT. This sequence encodes CASSGWTEYSGNTIYF.

The chain recombines TRBV5-1 with TRBJ2-1; 13 nucleotides line up with TRBD2. With V trimmed by 4 bases and J by 0 bases, 19 bases remained unmatched. CDR3 length: 22 amino acids. Germline V gives CDR1 SGHRS, CDR2 YFSETQ. The CDR3: CASSPRSFGLAGVPISYNEQFF. In DNA form, the CDR3 reads TGCGCCAGCAGCCCGCGGTCATTCGGACTAGCGGGAGTCCCTATCTCCTACAATGAGCAGTTCTTC.

The gene calls are TRBV30 and TRBJ1-4; the match to TRBD1 covers 7 bases. V dropped 4 bases and J dropped 8; count of bases not matched to a gene: 13. The germline CDR1 and CDR2 sequences are GTSNPN and SVGIG (reference sequence). The CDR3 consists of 15 residues. DNA for the CDR3: TGTGCCTGGACAGGGGGAAGGAGTAATGAAGAAAAACTGTTTTTT. Encoded protein: CAWTGGRSNEEKLFF.

This rearrangement joins TRBV5-4 to TRBJ2-7; D is tentatively TRBD1 or TRBD2 (5 bases each). This CDR3 has 13 residues. V dropped 4 bases and J dropped 5 bases, with 13 bases sitting between them. Looked up from germline, CDR1 is SGHNT and CDR2 is YYREEE (reference sequence). CDR3 residues: CASSGYQGHEQYF. Written as DNA, the CDR3 is TGTGCCAGCAGCGGATACCAGGGACACGAGCAGTACTTC.

This clone has just one count. J is TRBJ1-1 and V is TRBV4-1, with D possibly being TRBD1 (5 bases). The germline V and J ends were trimmed by 1 base and 7 bases, with 10 bases remaining between them. The CDR3 totals 13 residues. Germline values: CDR1 MGHRA, CDR2 YSYEKL. The CDR3 is CASSQVLGDEAFF. The CDR3 bases are TGCGCCAGCAGCCAAGTTCTAGGGGATGAAGCTTTCTTT.